The text below deals with one T cell receptor (beta chain). Germline loops: CDR1 SGHNT, CDR2 YYREEE (reference sequence). Between the trimmed V and J ends, which lost 4 bases and 5 bases, there was a span of 9 bases. The CDR3 sequence is 13 residues long. The data stem from a study of T cell changes during pregnancy in multiple sclerosis. Some clones are missing from TCRdb's copy, which holds only in-frame ones; the method was immunoSEQ multiplex PCR. The profile shows 50,000 to 70,000 clones, 80% to 95% of them singletons. The TCR comes from a female donor with multiple sclerosis, enrolled in a pregnancy study. Sample: peripheral blood, taken in the second trimester of pregnancy. The chain joins TRBV5-4 to TRBJ1-4; perhaps TRBD1 as D (6 bases). CDR3 residues: CASSVGQNEKLFF. The CDR3, as DNA: TGTGCCAGCAGCGTCGGACAGAATGAAAAACTGTTTTTT. The variable domain in full, with the rest retrieved from reference TRBV5-4 and TRBJ1-4, is ETGVTQSPTHLIKTRGQQVTLRCSSQSGHNTVSWYQQALGQGPQFIFQYYREEENGRGNFPPRFSGLQFPNYSSELNVNALELDDSALYLCASSVGQNEKLFFGSGTQLSVL.